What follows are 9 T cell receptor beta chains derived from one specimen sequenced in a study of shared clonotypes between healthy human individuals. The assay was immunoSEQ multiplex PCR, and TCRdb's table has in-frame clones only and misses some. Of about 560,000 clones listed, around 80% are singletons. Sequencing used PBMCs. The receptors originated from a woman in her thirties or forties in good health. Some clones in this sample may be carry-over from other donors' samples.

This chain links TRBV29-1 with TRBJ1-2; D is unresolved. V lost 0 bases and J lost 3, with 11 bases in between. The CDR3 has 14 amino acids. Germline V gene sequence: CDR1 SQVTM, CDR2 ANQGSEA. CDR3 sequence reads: CSVEDRREDYGYTF. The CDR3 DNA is TGCAGCGTTGAAGATCGGAGGGAGGACTATGGCTACACCTTC.

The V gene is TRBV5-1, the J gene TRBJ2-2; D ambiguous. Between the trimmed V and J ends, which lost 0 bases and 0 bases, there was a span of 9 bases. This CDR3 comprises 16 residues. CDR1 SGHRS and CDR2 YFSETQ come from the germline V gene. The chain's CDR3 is CASSLASTSNTGELFF. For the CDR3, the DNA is TGCGCCAGCAGCTTGGCTTCGACATCGAACACCGGGGAGCTGTTTTTT.

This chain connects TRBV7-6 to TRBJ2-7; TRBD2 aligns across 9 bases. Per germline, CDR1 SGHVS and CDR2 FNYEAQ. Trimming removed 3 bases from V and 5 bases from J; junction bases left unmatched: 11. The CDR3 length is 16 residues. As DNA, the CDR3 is TGTGCCAGCAGCTTGGCGGGAGGGCCGACCAAGAACGAGCAGTACTTC. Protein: CASSLAGGPTKNEQYF.

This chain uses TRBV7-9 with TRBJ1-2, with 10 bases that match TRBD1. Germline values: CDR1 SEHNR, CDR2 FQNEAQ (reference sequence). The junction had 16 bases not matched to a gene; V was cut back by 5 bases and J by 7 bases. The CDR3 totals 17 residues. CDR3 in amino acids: CASSQPNGGQGISGYTF. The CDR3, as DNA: TGTGCCAGCAGCCAACCTAATGGGGGACAGGGGATCTCTGGCTACACCTTC.

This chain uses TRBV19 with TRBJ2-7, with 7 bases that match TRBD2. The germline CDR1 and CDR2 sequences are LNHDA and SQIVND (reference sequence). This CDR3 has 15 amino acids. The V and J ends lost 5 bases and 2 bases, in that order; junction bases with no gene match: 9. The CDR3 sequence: CASSLRGSGPYEQYF. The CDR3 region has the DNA TGTGCCAGTAGTCTCCGGGGTAGCGGGCCCTACGAGCAGTACTTC. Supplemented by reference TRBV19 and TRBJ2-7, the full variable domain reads DGGITQSPKYLFRKEGQNVTLSCEQNLNHDAMYWYRQDPGQGLRLIYYSQIVNDFQKGDIAEGYSVSREKKESFPLTVTSAQKNPTAFYLCASSLRGSGPYEQYFGPGTRLTVT.

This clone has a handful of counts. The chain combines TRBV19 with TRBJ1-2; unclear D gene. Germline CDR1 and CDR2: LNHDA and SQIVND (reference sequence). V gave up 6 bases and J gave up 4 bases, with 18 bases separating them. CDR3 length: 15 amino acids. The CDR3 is CASRSLIPLTYGYTF. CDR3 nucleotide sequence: TGTGCCAGTAGATCTTTGATCCCCCTGACCTATGGCTACACCTTC.

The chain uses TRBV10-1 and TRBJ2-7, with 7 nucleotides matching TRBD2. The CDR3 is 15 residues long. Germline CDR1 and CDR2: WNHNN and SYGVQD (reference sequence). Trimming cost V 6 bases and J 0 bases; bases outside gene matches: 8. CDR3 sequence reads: CASRNGTTHSYEQYF. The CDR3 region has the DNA TGCGCCAGCAGGAATGGGACTACTCACTCCTACGAGCAGTACTTC.

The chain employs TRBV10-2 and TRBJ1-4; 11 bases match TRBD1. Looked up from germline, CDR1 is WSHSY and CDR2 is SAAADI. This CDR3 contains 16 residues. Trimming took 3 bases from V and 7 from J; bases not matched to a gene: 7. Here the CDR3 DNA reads TGCGCCAGCAGTGAAATTGGGACAGGGGGAGGTGAAAAACTGTTTTTT. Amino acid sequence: CASSEIGTGGGEKLFF.

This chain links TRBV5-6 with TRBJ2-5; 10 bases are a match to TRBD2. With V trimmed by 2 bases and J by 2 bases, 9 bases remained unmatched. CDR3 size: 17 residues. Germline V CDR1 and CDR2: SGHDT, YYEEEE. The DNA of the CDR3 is TGTGCCAGCAGCTTTACTGGGCTAGCGGGAGCTCAAGAGACCCAGTACTTC. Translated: CASSFTGLAGAQETQYF.